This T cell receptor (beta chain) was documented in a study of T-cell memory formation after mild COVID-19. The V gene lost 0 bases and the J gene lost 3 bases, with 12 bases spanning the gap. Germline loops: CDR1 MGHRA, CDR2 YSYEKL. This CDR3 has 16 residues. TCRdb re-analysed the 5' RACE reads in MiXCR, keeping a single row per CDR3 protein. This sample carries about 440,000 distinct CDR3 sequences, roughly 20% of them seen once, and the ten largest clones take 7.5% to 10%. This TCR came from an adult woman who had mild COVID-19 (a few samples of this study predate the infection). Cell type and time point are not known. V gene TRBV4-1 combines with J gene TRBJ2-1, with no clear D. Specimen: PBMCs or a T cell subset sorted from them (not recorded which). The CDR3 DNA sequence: TGCGCCAGCAGCCAAGATTCAGAGTACTACTACAATGAGCAGTTCTTC. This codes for CASSQDSEYYYNEQFF.